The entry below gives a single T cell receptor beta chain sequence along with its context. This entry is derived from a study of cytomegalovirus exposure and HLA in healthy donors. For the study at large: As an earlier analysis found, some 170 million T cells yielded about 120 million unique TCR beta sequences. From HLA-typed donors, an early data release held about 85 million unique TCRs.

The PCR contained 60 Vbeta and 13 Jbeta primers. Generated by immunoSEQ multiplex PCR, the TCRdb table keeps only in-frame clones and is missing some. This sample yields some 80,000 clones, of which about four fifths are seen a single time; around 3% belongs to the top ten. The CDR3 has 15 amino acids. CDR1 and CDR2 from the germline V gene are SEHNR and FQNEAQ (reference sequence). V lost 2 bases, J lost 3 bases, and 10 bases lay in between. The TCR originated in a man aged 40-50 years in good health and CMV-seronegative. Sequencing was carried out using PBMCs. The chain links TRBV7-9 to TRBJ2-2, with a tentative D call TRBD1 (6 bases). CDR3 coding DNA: TGTGCCAGCAGCTTACTCAGGACAGACACCGGGGAGCTGTTTTTT. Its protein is CASSLLRTDTGELFF.